The entry below describes one T cell receptor (beta chain). It was with 60 Vbeta and 13 Jbeta primers that the PCR ran. Only in-frame clones appear in the TCRdb table, and some are missing; sequencing was by immunoSEQ multiplex PCR. This sample yields about 220,000 clones, of which roughly 79% are seen a single time; about 2% belongs to the top ten. These data belong to a study of cytomegalovirus exposure and HLA in healthy donors. This CDR3 is built from 13 residues. J was trimmed by 8 bases and V by 6 bases; bases with no gene match: 9. Germline assignment: CDR1 SQVTM and CDR2 ANQGSEA. The sample comprised PBMCs. The receptor comes from a male donor in good health and CMV-seronegative. V usage is TRBV29-1 and J usage is TRBJ2-1; 8 bases map to TRBD2. The CDR3 spells CSVNLAGRDEQFF. The CDR3, as DNA: TGCAGCGTAAACTTAGCGGGAAGGGATGAGCAGTTCTTC.